Below are 4 T cell receptor beta chains sequenced from a single sample in a study of cytomegalovirus exposure and HLA in healthy donors. It was with 60 Vbeta and 13 Jbeta primers that the PCR ran. Clones were sequenced by immunoSEQ multiplex PCR, and TCRdb holds only the in-frame ones, with some missing. The table has roughly 170,000 clones, 65% to 85% seen once. Sequencing was carried out using PBMCs. All receptors come from a woman between 50 and 59 years old in good health and CMV-seropositive.

The sample holds a few counts of this clone. This chain links TRBV15 with TRBJ2-7; 9 bases line up with TRBD1. The CDR3 covers 15 residues. Trimming took 0 bases from V and 3 from J; bases not matched to a gene: 3. Germline values: CDR1 LNHNV, CDR2 YYDKDF (reference sequence). For the CDR3, the DNA is TGTGCCACCAGCAGAGAGGAGACAGGGGGCTACGAGCAGTACTTC. Its translation: CATSREETGGYEQYF.

This chain joins TRBV4-1 and TRBJ2-2, with TRBD1 matching 12 bases. The germline CDR1 and CDR2 sequences are MGHRA and YSYEKL. The CDR3 is 18 amino acids. V shed 0 bases, J shed 3 bases, and the junction held 5 bases outside the gene matches. The CDR3 reads CASSQDPRDRGHTGELFF. CDR3 nucleotide sequence: TGCGCCAGCAGCCAAGATCCCCGGGACAGGGGGCACACCGGGGAGCTGTTTTTT.

The chain recombines TRBV9 with TRBJ2-7; TRBD1 matches at 7 bases. Trimming cost V 3 bases and J 5 bases; bases outside gene matches: 11. CDR1 is SGDLS and CDR2 is YYNGEE in the germline V gene. The CDR3 has 15 residues. CDR3 amino acids: CASSALSQGKDEQYF. As DNA, the CDR3 is TGTGCCAGCAGCGCTCTCTCACAGGGGAAAGACGAGCAGTACTTC. The entire variable domain, with the rest obtained from reference TRBV9 and TRBJ2-7, is as follows: DSGVTQTPKHLITATGQRVTLRCSPRSGDLSVYWYQQSLDQGLQFLIQYYNGEERAKGNILERFSAQQFPDLHSELNLSSLELGDSALYFCASSALSQGKDEQYFGPGTRLTVT.

The rearrangement joins TRBV4-2 to TRBJ2-6, with D possibly being TRBD1 (5 bases). The CDR3 spans 16 residues. Germline CDR1 reads LGHNA; CDR2 reads YNFKEQ. The V end lost 0 bases, the J end lost 4 bases, and 10 bases lay between the germline ends. The CDR3 nucleotides read TGTGCCAGCAGCCAAGAAGGGGCGGCGGGGGCCAACGTCCTGACTTTC. Residues: CASSQEGAAGANVLTF.